Below, 17 T cell receptor beta chains from the same sample are listed, as sequenced in a study of blood T cell repertoires in COVID-19. The protocol was immunoSEQ multiplex PCR, while the TCRdb copy is restricted to in-frame clones and leaves out a portion. This sample has roughly 100,000 clones; 75% to 85% occur once, and the top ten carry roughly 5%. Material for sequencing was peripheral blood. The receptors derive from a man in his 60s with acute or convalescent COVID-19.

This chain links TRBV11-2 with TRBJ2-3; TRBD2 aligns across 9 bases. Per the germline V gene, CDR1 is SGHAT and CDR2 is FQNNGV. The CDR3 is 15 amino acids. V dropped 5 bases and J dropped 5; count of bases not matched to a gene: 8. Here the CDR3 reads CASSPRTSALDTQYF. CDR3 in DNA: TGTGCCAGCAGCCCGAGGACTAGCGCCCTAGATACGCAGTATTTT.

The chain recombines TRBV6-6 with TRBJ2-7; D is unresolved. Germline V gene lookup returns CDR1 MNHNY and CDR2 SVGAGI (reference sequence). Between the trimmed V and J ends, which lost 5 bases and 4 bases, there was a span of 9 bases. The CDR3 extends over 12 amino acids. DNA for the CDR3: TGTGCCAGCAGTATTCAGTCGTACGAGCAGTACTTC. This translates into CASSIQSYEQYF.

The chain joins TRBV30 to TRBJ1-4; D remains unclear. V lost 2 bases and J lost 4, with 14 bases in between. This CDR3 contains 15 residues. Germline V gene lookup returns CDR1 GTSNPN and CDR2 SVGIG (reference sequence). In DNA, the CDR3 is TGTGCCTGGAGTCACGTCTCTTGGCTTAATGAAAAACTGTTTTTT. This encodes CAWSHVSWLNEKLFF.

This clone has a single count. The rearrangement links TRBV27 to TRBJ2-7; 10 nucleotides agree with TRBD1. J lost 6 bases, V lost 5 bases, and 16 bases had no gene match. The germline CDR1 and CDR2 sequences are MNHEY and SMNVEV (reference sequence). The CDR3 contains 17 residues. The CDR3 coding sequence is TGTGCCAGCAGTCCTATTCCCGGGACAGGGGTCCTGAGCGAGCAGTACTTC. Translated: CASSPIPGTGVLSEQYF.

V usage is TRBV9 and J usage is TRBJ2-7, with 9 bases matching TRBD1. Germline V gene lookup returns CDR1 SGDLS and CDR2 YYNGEE. The CDR3 sequence is 14 residues long. J lost 7 bases, V lost 3 bases, and 8 bases had no gene match. CDR3 DNA: TGTGCCAGCAGCGCCCGGGACAGGGCGGGGGAGCAGTACTTC. This encodes CASSARDRAGEQYF. The full variable domain, completed using reference TRBV9 and TRBJ2-7, is DSGVTQTPKHLITATGQRVTLRCSPRSGDLSVYWYQQSLDQGLQFLIQYYNGEERAKGNILERFSAQQFPDLHSELNLSSLELGDSALYFCASSARDRAGEQYFGPGTRLTVT.

The chain joins TRBV10-2 to TRBJ1-4; the D gene is possibly TRBD1 (5 bases). CDR1 and CDR2 (germline): WSHSY, SAAADI. This CDR3 has 11 residues. The CDR3 protein is CANVTGEKLFF. CDR3 in DNA: TGCGCAAATGTCACAGGTGAAAAACTGTTTTTT.

The chain recombines TRBV6-1 with TRBJ1-5, with D unresolved. The length of the CDR3 is 10 residues. The germline gives CDR1 MNHNS, CDR2 SASEGT. V dropped 2 bases and J dropped 13 bases, with 6 bases sitting between them. The CDR3 nucleotides are TGTGCCAGCAGTGAATGGAGGCAGCATTTT. This translates into CASSEWRQHF.

The CDR3 protein is CASSFPGDPFYGYTF. Here the CDR3 DNA reads TGTGCCAGCAGCTTCCCAGGGGACCCTTTCTATGGCTACACCTTC. The rearrangement joins TRBV7-8 to TRBJ1-2, with D perhaps TRBD1 (6 bases). CDR3 size: 15 residues. V dropped 3 bases and J dropped 4 bases, with 15 bases sitting between them. Germline-derived CDR1 and CDR2 are SGHVS and FQNEAQ.

V is TRBV28 and J is TRBJ2-3; 12 bases are shared with TRBD1. This CDR3 comprises 15 residues. Germline lookup yields CDR1 MDHEN and CDR2 SYDVKM. Trimming took 4 bases from V and 3 from J; bases not matched to a gene: 2. The CDR3 reads CASSWDRGRTDTQYF. CDR3 sequence (DNA): TGTGCCAGCAGTTGGGACAGGGGGCGAACAGATACGCAGTATTTT. Combining the CDR3 with reference TRBV28 and TRBJ2-3 gives the whole variable domain DVKVTQSSRYLVKRTGEKVFLECVQDMDHENMFWYRQDPGLGLRLIYFSYDVKMKEKGDIPEGYSVSREKKERFSLILESASTNQTSMYLCASSWDRGRTDTQYFGPGTRLTVL.

The V call is TRBV5-5, the J call TRBJ1-5; 12 nucleotides match TRBD1. V dropped 4 bases and J dropped 9; count of bases not matched to a gene: 17. This CDR3 is 18 amino acids long. Germline lookup yields CDR1 SGHKS and CDR2 YYEKEE (reference sequence). CDR3 nucleotides: TGTGCCAGCAGCCCTTCCGGGACAGGGGGCGCTTCCCCGCTGCCCCAGCATTTT. It translates to CASSPSGTGGASPLPQHF. Drawing the rest from reference TRBV5-5 and TRBJ1-5, the complete variable domain is DAGVTQSPTHLIKTRGQQVTLRCSPISGHKSVSWYQQVLGQGPQFIFQYYEKEERGRGNFPDRFSARQFPNYSSELNVNALLLGDSALYLCASSPSGTGGASPLPQHFGDGTRLSIL.

This clone occurred once. The rearrangement links TRBV28 to TRBJ1-5, with 7 bases that match TRBD1. This CDR3 has 15 residues. After removal of 6 bases from V and 3 bases from J, the junction contained 8 bases not matched to a gene. The V gene's germline CDR1 is MDHEN and CDR2 SYDVKM. CDR3 sequence reads: CASSPTTGDNQPQHF. DNA for the CDR3: TGTGCCAGCAGCCCTACCACAGGGGACAATCAGCCCCAGCATTTT.

The sample holds a few counts of this clone. The chain employs TRBV7-9 and TRBJ2-5; D might be TRBD1 (7 bases). Trimming stripped 3 bases from V and 5 bases from J, with 22 bases between. Germline V gene lookup returns CDR1 SEHNR and CDR2 FQNEAQ (reference sequence). This CDR3 comprises 17 residues. CDR3 DNA: TGTGCCAGCAGCTTGGGGCGACAGGGAGGACGTTTGGAGACCCAGTACTTC. Translated, it gives CASSLGRQGGRLETQYF. The full variable domain, in which reference TRBV7-9 and TRBJ2-5 provide the parts outside the CDR3, is DTGVSQNPRHKITKRGQNVTFRCDPISEHNRLYWYRQTLGQGPEFLTYFQNEAQLEKSRLLSDRFSAERPKGSFSTLEIQRTEQGDSAMYLCASSLGRQGGRLETQYFGPGTRLLVL.

The chain couples TRBV10-3 to TRBJ2-7; no firm D call. The germline gives CDR1 ENHRY, CDR2 SYGVKD. CDR3 length: 16 residues. Trimming pared 8 bases from V and 3 bases from J, leaving 23 bases between. The CDR3 reads CAIYNSRHNKFYEQYF. In nucleotides, the CDR3 is TGTGCCATCTATAACAGTCGACACAACAAGTTCTACGAGCAGTACTTC.

The V and J genes are TRBV2 and TRBJ2-7; 9 positions match TRBD1. V dropped 6 bases and J dropped 4; count of bases not matched to a gene: 7. Germline values: CDR1 SNHLY, CDR2 FYNNEI. CDR3 length: 14 residues. The CDR3 bases are TGTGCCAGCAGACAACAGGGGGCAAGTTACGAGCAGTACTTC. Amino acid sequence: CASRQQGASYEQYF. The full variable domain, with the rest looked up from reference TRBV2 and TRBJ2-7, is EPEVTQTPSHQVTQMGQEVILRCVPISNHLYFYWYRQILGQKVEFLVSFYNNEISEKSEIFDDQFSVERPDGSNFTLKIRSTKLEDSAMYFCASRQQGASYEQYFGPGTRLTVT.

As to this clone: At one end, the junction sequence differs from germline, possibly due to a read error. The rearrangement links TRBV11-1 to TRBJ1-1; D perhaps matches TRBD1 (6 bases). The CDR3 has 13 amino acids. The germline CDR1 and CDR2 sequences are SGHAT and FQDESV (reference sequence). The CDR3 DNA follows: TGTGCCAGCAGCTTAAGAGGGAGGGCAGGGGTCATCTTT. Its protein product is CASSLRGRAGVIF. The full variable domain, with the rest looked up from reference TRBV11-1 and TRBJ1-1, is EAEVAQSPRYKITEKSQAVAFWCDPISGHATLYWYRQILGQGPELLVQFQDESVVDDSQLPKDRFSAERLKGVDSTLKIQPAELGDSAMYLCASSLRGRAGVIFGQGTRLTVV.

This clone has just one count. The chain has TRBV7-6 and TRBJ1-6, with TRBD1 matching 10 bases. Germline CDR1 SGHVS, CDR2 FNYEAQ. This CDR3 contains 18 residues. The V segment lost 5 bases and the J segment 0 bases; nucleotides outside the gene matches: 7. CDR3 loop: CASSQTGGQSSYNSPLHF. For the CDR3, the DNA is TGTGCCAGCAGCCAGACAGGGGGCCAGAGCTCCTATAATTCACCCCTCCACTTT.

The J gene is TRBJ1-2, the V gene TRBV3-1 (or the pseudogene TRBV3-2), with 7 positions matching TRBD1. The CDR3 consists of 16 residues. Per the germline V gene, CDR1 is LGHDT and CDR2 is YNNKEL (reference sequence). V lost 4 bases and J lost 5; bases outside the gene matches: 13. CDR3 amino acids: CASSPSLTGIRYGYTF. The CDR3 DNA sequence: TGTGCCAGCAGCCCCTCCCTGACAGGGATAAGGTATGGCTACACCTTC.